This TCR beta chain was observed in a study of blood T cell repertoires in COVID-19. Study context: Acute-phase and convalescent COVID-19 samples originated in the United States, Italy and Spain. Sources were T cells, B-cell-depleted T cells, or PBMCs; the material itself was cDNA or gDNA.

Under the authors' procedure: Amplification from reference gene primers served as the basis for estimated nucleated cell counts. Produced via immunoSEQ multiplex PCR; TCRdb's table is partial and in-frame only. V, J and clone size derive from that table, while D and trimming were established from the DNA sequence. The sample lists roughly 86,000 clones; 70% to 90% were seen once. The CDR3 is made up of 15 amino acids. CDR1 and CDR2 from the germline V gene are SEHNR and FQNEAQ (reference sequence). J lost 1 base, V lost 5 bases, and 5 bases had no gene match. The clonotype comes from a man between 35 and 55 years old with acute or convalescent COVID-19. The chain links TRBV7-9 to TRBJ1-1; 9 bases are shared with TRBD1. Material: peripheral blood. CDR3 residues: CASSRGTGRNTEAFF. CDR3 DNA: TGTGCCAGCAGCCGTGGGACAGGGAGGAACACTGAAGCTTTCTTT. Full variable domain (outside the CDR3, taken from reference TRBV7-9 and TRBJ1-1): DTGVSQNPRHKITKRGQNVTFRCDPISEHNRLYWYRQTLGQGPEFLTYFQNEAQLEKSRLLSDRFSAERPKGSFSTLEIQRTEQGDSAMYLCASSRGTGRNTEAFFGQGTRLTVV.